This TCR beta chain is drawn from a study of cytomegalovirus exposure and HLA in healthy donors. Study-wide context: The roughly 120 validation repertoires matched the roughly 670 first-cohort repertoires in platform, a later analysis reported. Overall study results and limits: Most TCR sequences showed up rarely, but some public TCRs showed up in many donors. Researchers catalogued approximately 170 TCR beta chains as cytomegalovirus-associated.

The method was immunoSEQ multiplex PCR; TCRdb's version includes in-frame clones alone and lacks a portion of them. The table shows about 73,000 clones, with roughly 89% occurring only once. Notes on this clone: Its antigen is unidentified.

The V and J ends lost 4 bases and 4 bases respectively, with 8 bases between them. Germline values: CDR1 GTSNPN, CDR2 SVGIG (reference sequence). The CDR3 covers 11 residues. The donors were in the roughly 130-subject validation cohort, distinct from the roughly 700-subject first cohort. The source material was PBMCs. The sequence was collected from a woman aged 18-30 years in good health and CMV-seropositive. The chain carries TRBV30 and TRBJ2-7, with D hard to call. The CDR3 reads CAWIERYEQYF. The CDR3 nucleotides read TGTGCCTGGATCGAGCGATACGAGCAGTACTTC. Filled out from reference TRBV30 and TRBJ2-7, the complete variable domain reads SQTIHQWPATLVQPVGSPLSLECTVEGTSNPNLYWYRQAAGRGLQLLFYSVGIGQISSEVPQNLSASRPQDRQFILSSKKLLLSDSGFYLCAWIERYEQYFGPGTRLTVT.